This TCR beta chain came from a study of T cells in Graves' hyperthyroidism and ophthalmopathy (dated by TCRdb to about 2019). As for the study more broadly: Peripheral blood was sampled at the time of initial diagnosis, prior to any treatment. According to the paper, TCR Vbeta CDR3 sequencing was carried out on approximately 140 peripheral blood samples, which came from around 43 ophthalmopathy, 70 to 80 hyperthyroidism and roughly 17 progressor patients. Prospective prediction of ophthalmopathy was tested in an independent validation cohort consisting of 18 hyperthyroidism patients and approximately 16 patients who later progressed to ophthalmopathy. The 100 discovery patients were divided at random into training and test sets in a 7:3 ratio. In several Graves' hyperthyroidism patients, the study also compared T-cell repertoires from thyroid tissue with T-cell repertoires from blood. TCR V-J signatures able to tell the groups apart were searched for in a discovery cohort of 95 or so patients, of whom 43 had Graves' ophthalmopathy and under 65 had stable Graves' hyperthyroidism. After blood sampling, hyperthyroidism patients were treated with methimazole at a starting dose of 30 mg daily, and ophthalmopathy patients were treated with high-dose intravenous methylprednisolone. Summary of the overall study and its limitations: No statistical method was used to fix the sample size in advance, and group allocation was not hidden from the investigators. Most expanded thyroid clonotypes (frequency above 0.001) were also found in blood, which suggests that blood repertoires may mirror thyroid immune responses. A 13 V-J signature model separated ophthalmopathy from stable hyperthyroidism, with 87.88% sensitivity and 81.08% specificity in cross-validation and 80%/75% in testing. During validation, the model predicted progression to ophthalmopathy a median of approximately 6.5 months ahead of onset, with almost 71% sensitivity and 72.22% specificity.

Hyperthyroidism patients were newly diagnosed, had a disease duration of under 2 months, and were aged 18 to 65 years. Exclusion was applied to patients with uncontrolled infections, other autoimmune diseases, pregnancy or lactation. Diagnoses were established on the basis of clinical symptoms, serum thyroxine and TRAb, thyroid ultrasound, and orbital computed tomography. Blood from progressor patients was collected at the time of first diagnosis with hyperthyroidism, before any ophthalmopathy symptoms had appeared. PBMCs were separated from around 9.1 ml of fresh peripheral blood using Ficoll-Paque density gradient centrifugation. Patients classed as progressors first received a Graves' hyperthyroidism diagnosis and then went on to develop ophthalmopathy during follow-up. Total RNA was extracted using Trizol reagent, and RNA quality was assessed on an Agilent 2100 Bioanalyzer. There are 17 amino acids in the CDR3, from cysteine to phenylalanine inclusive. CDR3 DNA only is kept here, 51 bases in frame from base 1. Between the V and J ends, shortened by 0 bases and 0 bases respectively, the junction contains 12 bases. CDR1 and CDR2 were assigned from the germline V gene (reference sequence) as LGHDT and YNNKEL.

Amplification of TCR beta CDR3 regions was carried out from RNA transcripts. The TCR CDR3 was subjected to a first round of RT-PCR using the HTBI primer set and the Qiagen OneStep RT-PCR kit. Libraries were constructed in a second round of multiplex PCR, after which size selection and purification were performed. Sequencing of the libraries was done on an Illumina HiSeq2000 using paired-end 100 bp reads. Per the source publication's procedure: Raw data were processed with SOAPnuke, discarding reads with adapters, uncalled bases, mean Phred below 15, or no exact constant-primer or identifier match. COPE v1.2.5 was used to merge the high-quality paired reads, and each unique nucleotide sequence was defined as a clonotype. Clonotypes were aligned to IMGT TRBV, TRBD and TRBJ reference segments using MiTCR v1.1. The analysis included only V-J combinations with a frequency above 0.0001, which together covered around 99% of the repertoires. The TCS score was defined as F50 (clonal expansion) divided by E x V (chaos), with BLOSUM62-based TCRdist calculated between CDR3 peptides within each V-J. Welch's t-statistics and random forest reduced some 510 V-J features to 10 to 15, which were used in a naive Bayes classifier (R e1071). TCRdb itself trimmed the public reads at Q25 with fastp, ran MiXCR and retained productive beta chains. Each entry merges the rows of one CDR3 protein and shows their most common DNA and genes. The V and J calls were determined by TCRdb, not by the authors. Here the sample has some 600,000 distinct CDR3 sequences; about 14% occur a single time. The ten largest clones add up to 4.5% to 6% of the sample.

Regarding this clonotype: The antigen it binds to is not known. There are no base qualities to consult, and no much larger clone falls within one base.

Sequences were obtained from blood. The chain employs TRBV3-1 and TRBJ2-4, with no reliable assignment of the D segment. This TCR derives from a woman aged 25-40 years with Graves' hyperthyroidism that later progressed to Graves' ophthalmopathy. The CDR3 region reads CASSQERLLVAKNIQYF. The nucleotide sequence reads TGTGCCAGCAGCCAAGAGAGGTTGTTGGTAGCCAAAAACATTCAGTACTTC.